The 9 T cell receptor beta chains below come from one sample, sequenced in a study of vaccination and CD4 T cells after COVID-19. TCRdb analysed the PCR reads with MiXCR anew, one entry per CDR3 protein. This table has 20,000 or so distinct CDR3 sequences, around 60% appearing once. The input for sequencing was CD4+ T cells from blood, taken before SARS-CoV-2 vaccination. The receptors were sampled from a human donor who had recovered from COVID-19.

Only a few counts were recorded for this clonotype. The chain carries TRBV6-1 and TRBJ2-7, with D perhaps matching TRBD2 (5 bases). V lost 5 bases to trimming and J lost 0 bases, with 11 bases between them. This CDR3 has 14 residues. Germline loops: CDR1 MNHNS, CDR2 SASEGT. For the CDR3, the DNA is TGTGCCAGCAGTCTTGGACTCCTCTCCTACGAGCAGTACTTC. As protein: CASSLGLLSYEQYF.

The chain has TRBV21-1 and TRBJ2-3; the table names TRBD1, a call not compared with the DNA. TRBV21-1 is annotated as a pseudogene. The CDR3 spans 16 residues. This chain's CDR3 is CASSKAWRQGTDTQYF. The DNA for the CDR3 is TGTGCCAGCAGCAAAGCTTGGAGGCAGGGAACAGATACGCAGTATTTT.

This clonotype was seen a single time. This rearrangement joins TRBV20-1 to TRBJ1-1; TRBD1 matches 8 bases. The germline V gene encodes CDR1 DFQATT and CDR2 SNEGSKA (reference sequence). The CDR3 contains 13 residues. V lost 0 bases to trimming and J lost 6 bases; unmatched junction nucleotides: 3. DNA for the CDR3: TGCAGTGCTAGAGACGGACAGGGCGCTGAAGCTTTCTTT. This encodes CSARDGQGAEAFF.

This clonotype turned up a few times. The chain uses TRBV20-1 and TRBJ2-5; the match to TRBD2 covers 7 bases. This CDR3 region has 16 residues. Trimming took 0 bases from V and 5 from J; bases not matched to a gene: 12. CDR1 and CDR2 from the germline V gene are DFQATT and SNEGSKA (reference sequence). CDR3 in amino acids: CSARDTGGTRDETQYF. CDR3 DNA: TGCAGTGCTAGAGATACCGGGGGGACCCGGGACGAGACCCAGTACTTC.

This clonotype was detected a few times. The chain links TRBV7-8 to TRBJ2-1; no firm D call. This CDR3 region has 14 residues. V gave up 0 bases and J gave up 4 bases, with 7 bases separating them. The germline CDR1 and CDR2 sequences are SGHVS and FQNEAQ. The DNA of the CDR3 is TGTGCCAGCAGCTTAGCGCACTTGTACAATGAGCAGTTCTTC. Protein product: CASSLAHLYNEQFF.

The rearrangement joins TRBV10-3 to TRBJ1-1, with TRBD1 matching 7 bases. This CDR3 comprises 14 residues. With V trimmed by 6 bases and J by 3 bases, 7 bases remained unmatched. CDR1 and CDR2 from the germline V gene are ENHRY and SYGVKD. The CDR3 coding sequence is TGTGCCATCAGGCCCGATACAGGGGACACTGAAGCTTTCTTT. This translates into CAIRPDTGDTEAFF.

The CDR3 region is CASSGPDRPNEQFF. The CDR3 DNA reads as TGTGCCAGCAGTGGTCCGGACAGGCCCAATGAGCAGTTCTTC. The chain couples TRBV2 to TRBJ2-1, with 7 bases that match TRBD1. CDR3 size: 14 residues. J lost 6 bases, V lost 4 bases, and 6 bases had no gene match. Germline loops: CDR1 SNHLY, CDR2 FYNNEI.

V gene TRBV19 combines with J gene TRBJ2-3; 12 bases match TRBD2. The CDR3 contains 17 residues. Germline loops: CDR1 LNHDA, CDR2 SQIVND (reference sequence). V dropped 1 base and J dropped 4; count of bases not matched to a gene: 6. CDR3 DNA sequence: TGTGCCAGTAGTATAGCATACCTAGCGGGAGGGTCAGATACGCAGTATTTT. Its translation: CASSIAYLAGGSDTQYF.

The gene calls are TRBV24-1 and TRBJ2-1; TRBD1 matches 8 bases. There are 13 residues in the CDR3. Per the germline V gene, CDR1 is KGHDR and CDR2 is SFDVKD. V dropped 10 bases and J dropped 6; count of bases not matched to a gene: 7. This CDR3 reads CATGTGAINEQFF. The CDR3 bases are TGTGCCACAGGGACAGGCGCTATCAATGAGCAGTTCTTC.